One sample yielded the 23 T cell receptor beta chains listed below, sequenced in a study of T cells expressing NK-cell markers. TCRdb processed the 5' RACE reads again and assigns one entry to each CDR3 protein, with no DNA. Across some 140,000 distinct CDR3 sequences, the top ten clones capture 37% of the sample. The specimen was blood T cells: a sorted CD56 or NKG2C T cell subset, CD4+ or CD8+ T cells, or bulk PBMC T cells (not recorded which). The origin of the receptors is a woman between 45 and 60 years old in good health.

The chain's CDR3 is CAWSAGTGGDEQFF. V is TRBV30 and J is TRBJ2-1; TCRdb selects TRBD1, and the lack of DNA leaves this call unchecked. There are 14 residues in the CDR3. Germline V gene lookup returns CDR1 GTSNPN and CDR2 SVGIG (reference sequence).

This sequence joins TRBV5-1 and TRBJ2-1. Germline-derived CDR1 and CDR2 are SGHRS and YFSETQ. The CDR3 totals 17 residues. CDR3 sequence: CASSLAALGGSYNEQFF.

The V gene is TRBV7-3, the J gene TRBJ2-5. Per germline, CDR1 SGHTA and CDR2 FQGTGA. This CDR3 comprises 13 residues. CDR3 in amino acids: CASSLYNGETQYF.

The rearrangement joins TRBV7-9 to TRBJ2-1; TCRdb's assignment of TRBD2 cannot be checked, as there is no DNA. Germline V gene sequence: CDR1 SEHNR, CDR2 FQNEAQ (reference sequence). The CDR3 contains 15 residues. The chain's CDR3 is CASRGPSSSYNEQFF. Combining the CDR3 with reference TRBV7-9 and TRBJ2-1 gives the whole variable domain DTGVSQNPRHKITKRGQNVTFRCDPISEHNRLYWYRQTLGQGPEFLTYFQNEAQLEKSRLLSDRFSAERPKGSFSTLEIQRTEQGDSAMYLCASRGPSSSYNEQFFGPGTRLTVL.

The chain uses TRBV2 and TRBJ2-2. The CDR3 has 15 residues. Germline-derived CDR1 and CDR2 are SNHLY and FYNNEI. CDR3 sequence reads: CATIKRDDNTGELFF.

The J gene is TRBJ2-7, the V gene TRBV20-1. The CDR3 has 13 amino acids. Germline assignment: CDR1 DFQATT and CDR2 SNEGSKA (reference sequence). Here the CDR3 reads CSAWDFSSYEQYF.

Here the CDR3 reads CASSLMRGTGNEQFF. The rearrangement links TRBV7-9 to TRBJ2-1; with no DNA, the TCRdb D assignment of TRBD1 cannot be verified. CDR1 is SEHNR and CDR2 is FQNEAQ in the germline V gene (reference sequence). The CDR3 covers 15 residues.

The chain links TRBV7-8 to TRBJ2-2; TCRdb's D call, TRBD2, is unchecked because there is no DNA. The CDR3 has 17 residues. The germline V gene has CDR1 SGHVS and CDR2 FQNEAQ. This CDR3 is CASSLPTSGTNTGELFF.

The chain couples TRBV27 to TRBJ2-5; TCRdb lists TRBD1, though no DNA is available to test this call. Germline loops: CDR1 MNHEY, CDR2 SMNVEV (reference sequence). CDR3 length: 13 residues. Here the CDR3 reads CATRTGREETQYF.

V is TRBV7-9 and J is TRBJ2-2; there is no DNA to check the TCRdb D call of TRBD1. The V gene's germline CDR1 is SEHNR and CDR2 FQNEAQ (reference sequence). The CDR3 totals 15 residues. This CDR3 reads CASSPDRAATGELFF.

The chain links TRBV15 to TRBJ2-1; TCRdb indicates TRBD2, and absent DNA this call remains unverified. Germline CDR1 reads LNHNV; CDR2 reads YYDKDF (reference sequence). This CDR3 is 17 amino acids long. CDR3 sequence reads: CATSGSSSGRPVNEQFF.

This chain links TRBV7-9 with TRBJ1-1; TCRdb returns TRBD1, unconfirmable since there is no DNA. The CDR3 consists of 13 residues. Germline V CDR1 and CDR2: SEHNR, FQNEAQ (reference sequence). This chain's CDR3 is CASSLTGGDEAFF. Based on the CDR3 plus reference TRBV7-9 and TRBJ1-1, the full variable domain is DTGVSQNPRHKITKRGQNVTFRCDPISEHNRLYWYRQTLGQGPEFLTYFQNEAQLEKSRLLSDRFSAERPKGSFSTLEIQRTEQGDSAMYLCASSLTGGDEAFFGQGTRLTVV.

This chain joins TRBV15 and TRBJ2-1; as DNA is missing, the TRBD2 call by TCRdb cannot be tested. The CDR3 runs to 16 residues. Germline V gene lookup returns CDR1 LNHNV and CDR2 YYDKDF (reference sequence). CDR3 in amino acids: CATSPPEAGINNEQFF.

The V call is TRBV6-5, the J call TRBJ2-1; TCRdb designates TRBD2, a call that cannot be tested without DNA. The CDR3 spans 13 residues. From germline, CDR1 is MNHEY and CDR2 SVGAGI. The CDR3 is CATSPGLGNEQFF.

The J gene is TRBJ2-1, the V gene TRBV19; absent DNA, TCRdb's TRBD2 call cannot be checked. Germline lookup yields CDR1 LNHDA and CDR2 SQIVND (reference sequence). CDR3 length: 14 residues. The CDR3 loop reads CATIQRGAYNEQFF.

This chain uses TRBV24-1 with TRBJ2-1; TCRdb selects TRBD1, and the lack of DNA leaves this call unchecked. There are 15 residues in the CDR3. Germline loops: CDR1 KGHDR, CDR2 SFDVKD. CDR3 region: CATSETGTGADEQFF.

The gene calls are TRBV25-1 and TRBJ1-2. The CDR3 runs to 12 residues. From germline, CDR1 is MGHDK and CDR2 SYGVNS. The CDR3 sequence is CASSDYRGGVTF.

CDR3 protein: CASSLVRDRPQFF. This chain uses TRBV11-2 with TRBJ2-1; the TCRdb call, TRBD1, lacks DNA for checking. The CDR3 runs to 13 residues. CDR1 and CDR2 from the germline V gene are SGHAT and FQNNGV.

The CDR3 protein is CASSPVELVRTGELFF. This chain links TRBV11-2 with TRBJ2-2; TCRdb names TRBD2, which stays unverified in the absence of DNA. This CDR3 spans 16 amino acids. Looked up from germline, CDR1 is SGHAT and CDR2 is FQNNGV.

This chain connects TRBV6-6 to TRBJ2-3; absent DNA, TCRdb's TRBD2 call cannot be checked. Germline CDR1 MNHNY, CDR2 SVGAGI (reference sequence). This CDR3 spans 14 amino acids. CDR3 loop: CASSSLAGVDTQYF.

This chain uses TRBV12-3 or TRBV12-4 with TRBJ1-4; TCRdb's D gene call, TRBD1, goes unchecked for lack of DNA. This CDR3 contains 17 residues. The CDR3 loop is CASSIQGADGMIEKLFF.

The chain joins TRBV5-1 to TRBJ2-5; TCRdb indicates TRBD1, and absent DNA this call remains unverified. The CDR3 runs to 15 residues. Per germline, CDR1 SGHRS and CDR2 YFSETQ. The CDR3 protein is CASSLSGSGIETQYF. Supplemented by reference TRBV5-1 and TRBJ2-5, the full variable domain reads KAGVTQTPRYLIKTRGQQVTLSCSPISGHRSVSWYQQTPGQGLQFLFEYFSETQRNKGNFPGRFSGRQFSNSRSEMNVSTLELGDSALYLCASSLSGSGIETQYFGPGTRLLVL.

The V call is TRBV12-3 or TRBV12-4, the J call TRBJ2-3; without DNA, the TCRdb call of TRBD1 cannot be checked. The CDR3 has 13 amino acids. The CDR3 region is CASTEGGTDTQYF.